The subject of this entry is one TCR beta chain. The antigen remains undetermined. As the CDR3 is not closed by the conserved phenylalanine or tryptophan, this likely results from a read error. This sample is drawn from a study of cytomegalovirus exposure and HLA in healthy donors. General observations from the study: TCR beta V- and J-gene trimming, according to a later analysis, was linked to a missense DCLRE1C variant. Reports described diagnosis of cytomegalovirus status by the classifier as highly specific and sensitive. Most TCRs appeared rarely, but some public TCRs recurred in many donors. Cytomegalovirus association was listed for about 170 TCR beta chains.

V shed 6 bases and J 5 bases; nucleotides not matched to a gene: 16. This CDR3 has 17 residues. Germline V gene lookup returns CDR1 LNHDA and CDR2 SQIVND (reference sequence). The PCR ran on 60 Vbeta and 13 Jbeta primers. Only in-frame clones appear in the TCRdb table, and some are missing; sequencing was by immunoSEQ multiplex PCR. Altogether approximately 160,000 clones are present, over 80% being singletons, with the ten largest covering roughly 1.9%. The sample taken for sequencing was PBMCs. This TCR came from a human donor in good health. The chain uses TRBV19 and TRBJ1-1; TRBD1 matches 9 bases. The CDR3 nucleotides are TGTGCCAGTAGCACTCCCACAGGGGGCGCGGATGAGACTGAAGCTTTCCTT. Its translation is CASSTPTGGADETEAFL.